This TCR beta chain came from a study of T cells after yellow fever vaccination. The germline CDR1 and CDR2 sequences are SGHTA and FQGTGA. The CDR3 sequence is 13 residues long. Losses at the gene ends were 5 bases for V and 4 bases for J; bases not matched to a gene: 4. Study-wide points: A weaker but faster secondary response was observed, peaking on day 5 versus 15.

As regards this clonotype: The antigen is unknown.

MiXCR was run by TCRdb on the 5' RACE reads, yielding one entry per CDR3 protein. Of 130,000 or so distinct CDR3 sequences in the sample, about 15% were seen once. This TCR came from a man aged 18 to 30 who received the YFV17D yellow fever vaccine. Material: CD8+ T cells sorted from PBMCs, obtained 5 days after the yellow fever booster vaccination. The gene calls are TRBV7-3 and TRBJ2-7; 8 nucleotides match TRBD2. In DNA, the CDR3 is TGTGCCAGCAGCCAACTAGCGGAGTACGAGCAGTACGTC. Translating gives CASSQLAEYEQYV.